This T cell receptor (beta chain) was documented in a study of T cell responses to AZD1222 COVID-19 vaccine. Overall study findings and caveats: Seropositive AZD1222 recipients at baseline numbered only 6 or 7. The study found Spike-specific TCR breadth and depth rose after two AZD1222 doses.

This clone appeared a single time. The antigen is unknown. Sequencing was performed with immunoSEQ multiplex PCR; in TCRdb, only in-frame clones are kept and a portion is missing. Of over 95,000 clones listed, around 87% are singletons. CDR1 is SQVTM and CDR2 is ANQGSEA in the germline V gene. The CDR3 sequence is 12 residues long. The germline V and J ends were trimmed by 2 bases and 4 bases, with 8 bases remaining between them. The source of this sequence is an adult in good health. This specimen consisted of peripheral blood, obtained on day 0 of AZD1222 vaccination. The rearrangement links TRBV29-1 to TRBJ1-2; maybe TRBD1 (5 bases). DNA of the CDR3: TGCAGCGTTGAAACGACAGTCTATGGCTACACCTTC. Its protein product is CSVETTVYGYTF.